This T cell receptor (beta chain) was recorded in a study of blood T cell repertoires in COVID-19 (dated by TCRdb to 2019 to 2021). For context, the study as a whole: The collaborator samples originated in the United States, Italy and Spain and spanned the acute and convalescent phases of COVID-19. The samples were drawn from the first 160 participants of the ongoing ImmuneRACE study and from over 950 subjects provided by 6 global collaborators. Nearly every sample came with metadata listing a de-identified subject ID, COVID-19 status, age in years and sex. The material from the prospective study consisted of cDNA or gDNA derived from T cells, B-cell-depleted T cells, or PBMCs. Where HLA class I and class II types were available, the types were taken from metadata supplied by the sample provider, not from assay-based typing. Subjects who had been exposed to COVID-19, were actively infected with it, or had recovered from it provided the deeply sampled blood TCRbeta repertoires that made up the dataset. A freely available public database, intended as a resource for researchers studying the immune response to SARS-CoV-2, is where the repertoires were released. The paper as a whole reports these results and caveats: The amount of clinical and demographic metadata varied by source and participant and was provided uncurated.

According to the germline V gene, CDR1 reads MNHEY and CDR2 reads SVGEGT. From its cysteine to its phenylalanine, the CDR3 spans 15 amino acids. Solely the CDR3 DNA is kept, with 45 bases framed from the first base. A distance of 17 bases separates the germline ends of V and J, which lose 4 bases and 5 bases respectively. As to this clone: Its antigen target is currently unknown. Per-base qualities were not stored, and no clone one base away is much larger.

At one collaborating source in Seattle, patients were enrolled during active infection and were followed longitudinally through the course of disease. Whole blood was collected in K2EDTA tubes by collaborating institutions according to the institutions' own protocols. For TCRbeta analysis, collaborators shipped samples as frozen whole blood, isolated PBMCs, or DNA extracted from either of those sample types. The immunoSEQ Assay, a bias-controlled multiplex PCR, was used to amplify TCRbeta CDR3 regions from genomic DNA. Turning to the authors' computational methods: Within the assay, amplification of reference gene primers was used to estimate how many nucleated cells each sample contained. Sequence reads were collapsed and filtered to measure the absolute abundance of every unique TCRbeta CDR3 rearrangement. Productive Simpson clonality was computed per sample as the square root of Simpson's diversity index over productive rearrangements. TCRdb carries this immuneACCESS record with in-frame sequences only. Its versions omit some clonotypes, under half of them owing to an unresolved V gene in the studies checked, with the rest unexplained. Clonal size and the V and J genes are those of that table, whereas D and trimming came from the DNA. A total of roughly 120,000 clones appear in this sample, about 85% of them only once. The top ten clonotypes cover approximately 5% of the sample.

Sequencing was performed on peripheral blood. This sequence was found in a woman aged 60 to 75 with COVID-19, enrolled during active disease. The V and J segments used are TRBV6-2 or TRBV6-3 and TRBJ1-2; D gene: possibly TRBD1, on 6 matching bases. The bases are TGTGCCAGCAGTTCGCGCTCGGGACACATTTATGGCTACACCTTC. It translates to CASSSRSGHIYGYTF.